Included here is one T cell receptor (beta chain) sequence, with context. The antigen this receptor binds is unknown. Base qualities are missing; no much larger clone stands one base away. At one collaborating source in Seattle, patients were enrolled during active infection and were followed longitudinally through the course of disease. Each collaborating institution followed its own protocols to collect whole blood in K2EDTA tubes. Collaborator samples were shipped for TCRbeta analysis as frozen whole blood, isolated PBMCs, or DNA extracted from either sample type. CDR1 and CDR2 (SEHNR, FQNEAQ) derive from the germline V gene (reference sequence). After removal of 3 bases from V and 3 bases from J, the junction retains 5 bases not matched to a gene. Including the terminal cysteine and phenylalanine, the CDR3 comprises 15 residues. Just the 45-base CDR3 DNA is kept, in frame starting at base 1. The sample originates from a study of blood T cell repertoires in COVID-19 (TCRdb year 2020). At the level of the whole study: Samples from collaborators originated in the United States, Italy and Spain and spanned both the acute and convalescent phases of COVID-19. The prospective study material was composed of cDNA or gDNA derived from T cells, B-cell-depleted T cells, or PBMCs. Deeply sampled blood TCRbeta repertoires from subjects exposed to, actively infected with, or recovered from COVID-19 were included in the dataset. The repertoires were released in a freely available public database intended as a resource for research on the immune response to SARS-CoV-2. Samples were obtained from the ongoing ImmuneRACE study (first 160 participants) and from over 1,000 subjects provided by 6 global collaborators. Sample metadata almost always included a de-identified subject ID, COVID-19 status, age in years and sex. Where HLA class I and class II types were available, the types were taken from metadata supplied by the sample provider, not from assay-based typing. What the research found in general, with its limitations: Clinical and demographic metadata were provided uncurated, with the amount varying by source and participant.

TCRbeta CDR3 regions were amplified from genomic DNA by means of the immunoSEQ Assay, a bias-controlled multiplex PCR. In the paper's pipeline: The number of nucleated cells in each sample was estimated by amplification of reference gene primers within the assay. Sequence reads were collapsed and filtered to measure the absolute abundance of every unique TCRbeta CDR3 rearrangement. Productive Simpson clonality was computed per sample as the square root of Simpson's diversity index over productive rearrangements. TCRdb limited this immuneACCESS table to in-frame rearrangements with V and J called. A share of clones is missing; checked studies link under half to unresolved V genes, and the rest is unexplained. V, J and clone size are those of that table, while D and trimming were read from the DNA. This sample comprises fewer than 300,000 clones, 70% to 90% of them detected only once. Of the sample, roughly 11% is held by the ten largest clones.

Recombination linked TRBV7-9 to TRBJ1-1; 9 middle bases align to TRBD1. Sequencing input: peripheral blood. This clonotype was sampled from a middle-aged man with COVID-19, enrolled during active disease. This receptor has the CDR3 CASSFNRGQHTEAFF. The sequenced DNA is TGTGCCAGCAGCTTCAACAGGGGGCAGCACACTGAAGCTTTCTTT. Joined to the reference TRBV7-9 and TRBJ1-1 proteins, this CDR3 gives the full variable domain: DTGVSQNPRHKITKRGQNVTFRCDPISEHNRLYWYRQTLGQGPEFLTYFQNEAQLEKSRLLSDRFSAERPKGSFSTLEIQRTEQGDSAMYLCASSFNRGQHTEAFFGQGTRLTVV.